This T cell receptor beta chain was found in a study of post-analysis software for immune sequencing data. In the study overall: Relapsing-remitting, secondary progressive and progressive-relapsing courses of multiple sclerosis were included. General study points: Patients showed TRBV5-6, TRBV5-1 and TRBV20-1 among roughly 5 TRBV segments more frequent than in controls. By F measure, strong co-clustering occurred among samples prepared in the same batch. Controls showed significantly higher normalized Chao1 diversity than did multiple sclerosis patients.

This clonotype was seen repeatedly, ten times or more. Antigen unknown. Germline V lookup: CDR1 SQVTM, CDR2 ANQGSEA. Trimming cost V 5 bases and J 1 base, with 2 bases left between them. The CDR3 loop spans 10 amino acids. The TCR beta cDNA libraries contained unique molecular identifiers. MiXCR, applied by TCRdb to the PCR reads, yields one record per CDR3 protein. The repertoire holds more than 500,000 distinct CDR3 sequences, with 30% to 40% as singletons. The J gene is TRBJ1-1, the V gene TRBV29-1; no reliable D call. The clonotype comes from a girl aged 2-17 years with multiple sclerosis. Sample: blood. CDR3 in amino acids: CSVKNTEAFF. The CDR3 region has the DNA TGCAGCGTTAAGAACACTGAAGCTTTCTTT.